Listed below are T cell receptor beta chains from one sample, sequenced in a study of blood T cell repertoires in COVID-19. The repertoire was sequenced with immunoSEQ multiplex PCR; TCRdb's copy has only in-frame clones and lacks some. The table shows approximately 86,000 clones, with about 85% occurring only once. The sequencing input was peripheral blood. The source is a man aged 50 to 60 with acute or convalescent COVID-19. The CDR3 runs from the conserved cysteine through the conserved F or W. Fields, in order: D gene, clone size, J gene, CDR3 length, V gene, CDR3 DNA, CDR3 protein. D genes are given only for firm matches. Size is stated for part of the rows, as once, few or many counts, or as a class when the clone is expanded.

>TRBD1|-|TRBJ2-3|15|TRBV5-6
TGTGCCAGCAGCTTGGGGTACAGGGGTACAGATACGCAGTATTTT
CASSLGYRGTDTQYF
>-|-|TRBJ2-5|13|TRBV9
TGTGCCAGCAGCGTAGACACAGTGGAGACCCAGTACTTC
CASSVDTVETQYF
>TRBD2|-|TRBJ2-3|14|TRBV9
TGTGCCAGCAGCGTAGGAGCGGGAGGAAATACGCAGTATTTT
CASSVGAGGNTQYF
>-|-|TRBJ1-4|14|TRBV13
TGTGCCAGCAGCCTACCGGGACTTAATGAAAAACTGTTTTTT
CASSLPGLNEKLFF
>-|-|TRBJ1-2|15|TRBV11-1
TGTGCCAGCAGCTTAGGCGGCAGCACTAACTATGGCTACACCTTC
CASSLGGSTNYGYTF
>TRBD1|-|TRBJ1-2|13|TRBV6-5
TGTGCCAGCAGTCGGGACAGGGCCTATGGCTACACCTTC
CASSRDRAYGYTF
>TRBD1|-|TRBJ2-5|13|TRBV11-3
TGTGCCAGCAGCCGGGACAGCCAAGAGACCCAGTACTTC
CASSRDSQETQYF
>TRBD1|-|TRBJ2-2|13|TRBV2
TGTGCCAGCAGTCGGGACAGTGCCGGGGAGCTGTTTTTT
CASSRDSAGELFF
>TRBD1|-|TRBJ1-5|14|TRBV28
TGTGCCAGCAGTTTAAGACAGGGGGCTTTGCCCCAGCATTTT
CASSLRQGALPQHF
>-|-|TRBJ2-7|16|TRBV7-2
TGTGCCAGCAGCTTAGCGCTATCATTCGGGGTCGGGGAGCAGTACTTC
CASSLALSFGVGEQYF
>-|-|TRBJ1-1|15|TRBV10-3
TGTGCCATCAGACTCCCTGTTCGTAGTAACACTGAAGCTTTCTTT
CAIRLPVRSNTEAFF
>-|-|TRBJ2-7|16|TRBV7-8
TGTGCCAGCAGCCCCCGAGATGAGGGATTAGCCTACGAGCAGTACTTC
CASSPRDEGLAYEQYF
>TRBD1|few|TRBJ1-6|18|TRBV4-3
TGCGCCAGCAGCCAATTCCTATCGACAGGGGGCTGGAATTCACCCCTCCACTTT
CASSQFLSTGGWNSPLHF
>-|-|TRBJ2-2|16|TRBV28
TGTGCCAGCAGTCCCTCACCCACGGGGGTTGCCGGGGAGCTGTTTTTT
CASSPSPTGVAGELFF
>-|once|TRBJ1-2|13|TRBV19
TGTGCCAGTAGTATAGTGGGCAGGTATGGCTACACCTTC
CASSIVGRYGYTF
>TRBD1|-|TRBJ1-2|14|TRBV7-2
TGTGCCAGCAGCTTAAGACAGGGGGCGGATGGCTACACCTTC
CASSLRQGADGYTF
>TRBD2|-|TRBJ2-7|15|TRBV30
TGTGCCTGGAGTGTAGGCGGGGGGGGCTCCTACGAGCAGTACTTC
CAWSVGGGGSYEQYF
>TRBD2|-|TRBJ2-7|15|TRBV6-2/TRBV6-3
TGTGCCAGCAGTCGACTAGCGGGAGTCCCTTACGAGCAGTACTTC
CASSRLAGVPYEQYF
>-|-|TRBJ1-1|14|TRBV5-1
TGCGCCAGCAGCACATCCCCGGGGGTAACTGAAGCTTTCTTT
CASSTSPGVTEAFF
>-|-|TRBJ2-3|15|TRBV6-2/TRBV6-3
TGTGCCAGCAGTCCCTCAGGGGTGGGCACAGATACGCAGTATTTT
CASSPSGVGTDTQYF
>-|-|TRBJ1-2|18|TRBV7-2
TGTGCCAGCAGCTTAGTAGCGGGGGGTTCTACAGCTAACTATGGCTACACCTTC
CASSLVAGGSTANYGYTF
>TRBD1|-|TRBJ1-1|15|TRBV19
TGTGCCAGTAGTCCCCACAGGGGGGGGAGTACTGAAGCTTTCTTT
CASSPHRGGSTEAFF
>-|-|TRBJ2-1|14|TRBV10-3
TGTGCCATCAGTCTCAAGACAGACTACAATGAGCAGTTCTTC
CAISLKTDYNEQFF
>TRBD1|-|TRBJ2-7|14|TRBV6-2/TRBV6-3
TGTGCCAGCAGTTACCTCGGACAGGATTACGAGCAGTACTTC
CASSYLGQDYEQYF
>TRBD1|-|TRBJ2-7|13|TRBV10-3
TGTGCCATCAGTGGGGACAGGGTCCACGAGCAGTACTTC
CAISGDRVHEQYF
>TRBD1|-|TRBJ1-5|14|TRBV10-3
TGTGCCATCAGCTCACAGGGGATGGATCAGCCCCAGCATTTT
CAISSQGMDQPQHF
>-|once|TRBJ2-2|16|TRBV19
TGTGCCAGTAGTATACAGGGAATGCGCGGCACCGGGGAGCTGTTTTTT
CASSIQGMRGTGELFF
>-|-|TRBJ2-3|17|TRBV27
TGTGCCAGCAGTATGCTGGGGACTGCCTCTGGCACAGATACGCAGTATTTT
CASSMLGTASGTDTQYF
>-|-|TRBJ2-3|16|TRBV7-2
TGTGCCAGCAGCTTAGAGCGCCGAACAGGCCCAGATACGCAGTATTTT
CASSLERRTGPDTQYF
>-|-|TRBJ1-1|13|TRBV18
TGTGCCAGCTCACCAGGGGGCGAGACTGAAGCTTTCTTT
CASSPGGETEAFF
>TRBD1|once|TRBJ1-2|11|TRBV20-1
TGCAGTGGGATGGACAGGGGTGGCTACACCTTC
CSGMDRGGYTF
>-|-|TRBJ1-5|12|TRBV12-5
TGTGCTAGTGGTTCTTTGAATCAGCCCCAGCATTTT
CASGSLNQPQHF
>-|-|TRBJ2-1|15|TRBV6-5
TGTGCCAGCAGCAAACGGGGTGGATCCTACAATGAGCAGTTCTTC
CASSKRGGSYNEQFF
>-|-|TRBJ2-5|12|TRBV30
TGTGCCTGGAGTCCGCAGAAAGAGACCCAGTACTTC
CAWSPQKETQYF
>-|once|TRBJ1-1|15|TRBV4-3
TGCGCCAGCAGCCAAGGTTCGACTCTGAACACTGAAGCTTTCTTT
CASSQGSTLNTEAFF
>-|-|TRBJ1-1|11|TRBV29-1
TGCAGCGTTGGTGGGCTCACTGAAGCTTTCTTT
CSVGGLTEAFF
>TRBD1|-|TRBJ1-2|13|TRBV19
TGTGCCAGTAGGGGACAGGGCACGTTCAACTACACCTTC
CASRGQGTFNYTF
>TRBD1|-|TRBJ1-4|15|TRBV5-1
TGCGCCAGCAGCTTGGTTGCAGGGGGAGGTGAAAAACTGTTTTTT
CASSLVAGGGEKLFF
>-|-|TRBJ2-7|16|TRBV5-1
TGCGCCAGCAGCTTGGTACCCGGGACTTTCTCCTACGAGCAGTACTTC
CASSLVPGTFSYEQYF
>TRBD1|once|TRBJ2-7|15|TRBV5-5
TGTGCCAGCAGCTTGGCTGGGGGACAGGGCTACGAGCAGTACTTC
CASSLAGGQGYEQYF
>TRBD2|-|TRBJ2-5|14|TRBV5-1
TGCGCCAGCAGCTTGGGGAGCGGGGAAGAGACCCAGTACTTC
CASSLGSGEETQYF
>TRBD1|-|TRBJ2-7|14|TRBV7-2
TGTGCCAGCAGCTCCGGGACAGGATACTACGAGCAGTACTTC
CASSSGTGYYEQYF
>TRBD2|-|TRBJ2-5|14|TRBV7-9
TGTGCCAGCAGCTTTGGTGGGGGGGAAGAGACCCAGTACTTC
CASSFGGGEETQYF
>TRBD2|-|TRBJ2-3|15|TRBV5-4
TGTGCCCAAAGTTTAAGCGGGAGCAGCACAGATACGCAGTATTTT
CAQSLSGSSTDTQYF
>TRBD2|-|TRBJ2-3|17|TRBV5-1
TGCGCCAGCAGCCCGAATTTGGGCGGGGGGGCCAGTGATACGCAGTATTTT
CASSPNLGGGASDTQYF
>-|once|TRBJ2-1|12|TRBV15
TGTGCCACAGGGGGACCCTACAATGAGCAGTTCTTC
CATGGPYNEQFF
>TRBD1|-|TRBJ1-5|13|TRBV6-5
TGTGCCAGCAGACGACAGGGTGATCAGCCCCAGCATTTT
CASRRQGDQPQHF
>TRBD1|-|TRBJ2-7|14|TRBV7-9
TGTGCCAGCAGGCCGACAGGGAACTCCTACGAGCAGTACTTC
CASRPTGNSYEQYF
>-|once|TRBJ2-6|16|TRBV4-3
TGCGCCAGCAGCCTGGGGGGGGCCTCTGGGGCCAACGTCCTGACTTTC
CASSLGGASGANVLTF
>-|few|TRBJ1-5|12|TRBV15
TGTGCCACCAGCAGAGACGTTCAGCCCCAGCATTTT
CATSRDVQPQHF
>-|-|TRBJ2-2|13|TRBV12-5
TGTGCTAGTGGTTTGGCCCCTCCCGGGGAGCTGTTTTTT
CASGLAPPGELFF
>TRBD2|once|TRBJ2-7|13|TRBV29-1
TGCAGCGTTGGAGCGGGAGCAGGATACGAGCAGTACTTC
CSVGAGAGYEQYF
>-|-|TRBJ1-4|17|TRBV3-1/TRBV3-2
TGTGCCAGCAGCCCGAATCAGGGCGCGGGAGGGGTTGAAAAACTGTTTTTT
CASSPNQGAGGVEKLFF
>TRBD1|-|TRBJ2-2|15|TRBV27
TGTGCCAGCAGCCAACAGGGGGCTCTGGGCGGGGAGCTGTTTTTT
CASSQQGALGGELFF
>-|few|TRBJ1-1|10|TRBV6-1
TGTGCCAGCAGTGAATATTCAGCTTTCTTT
CASSEYSAFF
>-|-|TRBJ1-3|16|TRBV18
TGTGCCAGCTCACCACCCGGACAACGCTCTGGAAACACCATATATTTT
CASSPPGQRSGNTIYF
>-|-|TRBJ2-7|14|TRBV6-5
TGTGCCAGCATGAAGCCATCCCGAGCCTACGAGCAGTACTTC
CASMKPSRAYEQYF